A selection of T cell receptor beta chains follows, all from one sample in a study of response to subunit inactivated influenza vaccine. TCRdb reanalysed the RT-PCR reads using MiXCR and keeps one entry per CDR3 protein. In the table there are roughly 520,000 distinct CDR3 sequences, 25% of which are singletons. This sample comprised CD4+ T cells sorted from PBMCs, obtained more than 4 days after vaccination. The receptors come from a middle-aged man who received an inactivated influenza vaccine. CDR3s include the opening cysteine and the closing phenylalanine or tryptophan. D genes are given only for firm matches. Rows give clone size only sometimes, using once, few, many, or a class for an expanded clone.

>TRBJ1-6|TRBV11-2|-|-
CASSWTERNSPLHF
TGTGCCAGCAGCTGGACAGAGCGAAATTCACCCCTCCACTTT
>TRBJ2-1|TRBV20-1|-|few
CSASGFGGEFFSYNEQFF
TGCAGTGCTAGTGGGTTCGGGGGCGAGTTTTTCTCCTACAATGAGCAGTTCTTC
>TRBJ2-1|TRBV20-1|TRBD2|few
CSARVAGANLFF
TGCAGTGCTAGAGTCGCGGGAGCGAATCTGTTCTTC
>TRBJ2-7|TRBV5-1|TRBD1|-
CASSLSSGGSHEQYF
TGCGCCAGCAGCTTGAGCTCAGGGGGCTCCCACGAGCAGTACTTC
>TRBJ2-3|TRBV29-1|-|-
CSVEGGADTQYF
TGCAGCGTTGAAGGGGGGGCAGATACGCAGTATTTT
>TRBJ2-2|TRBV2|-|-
CASSEWVSTGELFF
TGTGCCAGCAGTGAATGGGTGTCAACCGGGGAGCTGTTTTTT
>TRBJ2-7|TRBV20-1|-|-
CSARDLQVHEQYF
TGCAGTGCTAGAGACCTCCAGGTACACGAGCAGTACTTC
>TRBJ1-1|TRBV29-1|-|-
CSVATGSNTEAFF
TGCAGCGTTGCGACGGGCTCCAACACTGAAGCTTTCTTT
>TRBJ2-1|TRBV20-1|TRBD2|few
CSAIPLAGAWDEQFF
TGCAGTGCTATACCGCTAGCGGGAGCTTGGGATGAGCAGTTCTTC
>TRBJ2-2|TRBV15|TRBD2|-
CATSRGGSGTPGELFF
TGTGCCACCAGCAGAGGGGGTAGCGGGACCCCCGGGGAGCTGTTTTTT
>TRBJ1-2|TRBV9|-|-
CASSVHRAGGYTF
TGTGCCAGCAGCGTCCACAGGGCGGGGGGCTACACCTTC
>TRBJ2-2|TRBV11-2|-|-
CASSPGADTGGELFF
TGTGCCAGCAGCCCGGGGGCCGATACAGGAGGGGAGCTGTTTTTT
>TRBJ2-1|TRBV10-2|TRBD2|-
CASRPGLAGWNEQFF
TGCGCCAGCAGACCGGGACTAGCGGGATGGAATGAGCAGTTCTTC
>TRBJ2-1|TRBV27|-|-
CASSSNLAINEQFF
TGTGCCAGCAGTTCTAACTTGGCCATCAATGAGCAGTTCTTC
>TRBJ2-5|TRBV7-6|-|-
CASSHRLYQETQYF
TGTGCCAGCAGCCACAGGTTATACCAAGAGACCCAGTACTTC
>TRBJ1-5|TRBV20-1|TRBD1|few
CSARTGTVDQPQHF
TGCAGTGCTAGAACAGGGACAGTCGATCAGCCCCAGCATTTT
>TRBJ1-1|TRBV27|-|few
CASRSRVGDTEAFF
TGTGCCAGCAGATCCCGCGTGGGGGACACTGAAGCTTTCTTT
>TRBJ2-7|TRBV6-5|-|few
CASSYSRLENSYEQYF
TGTGCCAGCAGTTACTCCCGTTTGGAGAACTCCTACGAGCAGTACTTC
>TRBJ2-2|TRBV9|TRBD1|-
CASSDRTGDSTNTGELFF
TGTGCCAGCAGCGATAGGACAGGGGACAGCACCAACACCGGGGAGCTGTTTTTT
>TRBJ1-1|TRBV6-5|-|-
CASSYSAGLVENEAFF
TGTGCCAGCAGTTACTCAGCAGGACTTGTGGAAAATGAAGCTTTCTTT
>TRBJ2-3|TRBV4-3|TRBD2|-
CASSQVAGGRGTDTQYF
TGCGCCAGCAGCCAAGTAGCGGGAGGGAGGGGCACAGATACGCAGTATTTT
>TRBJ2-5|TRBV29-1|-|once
CSVTSKLETQYF
TGCAGCGTTACAAGCAAGCTGGAGACCCAGTACTTC
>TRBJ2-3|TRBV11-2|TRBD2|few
CASSLGASGTLGDTQYF
TGTGCCAGCAGCTTAGGGGCTAGCGGTACCTTAGGTGATACGCAGTATTTT